The clone carrying this T cell receptor (beta chain) was seen a few times. Its antigen is still unknown. V was cut by 0 bases and J by 5 bases, with 11 bases left in between. Germline values: CDR1 MNHNS, CDR2 SASEGT. The CDR3 covers 14 residues. TCRdb reprocessed the 5' RACE reads via MiXCR and lists one record per CDR3 protein. Of about 130,000 distinct CDR3 sequences in the sample, over 15% are singletons; the top ten hold roughly 5.3%. The data originate from a study of T-cell memory formation after mild COVID-19. Overall study findings and caveats: There was a balanced CD4/CD8 profile in clones contracting day 15 to 85, and later expanders leaned CD4+. Pre-infection memory already had some responding clones, implying cross-reactive memory joined.

This TCR was sampled from a young man who had mild COVID-19 (a few samples of this study predate the infection). Cell type and time point are not known. The rearrangement uses TRBV6-1 and TRBJ2-7; TRBD2 might be the D (7 bases). Sequenced material: PBMCs or a T cell subset sorted from them (not recorded which). The CDR3: CASSEARGGDEQYF. The CDR3 coding sequence is TGTGCCAGCAGTGAAGCCAGGGGAGGGGACGAGCAGTACTTC.